This entry lists 13 T cell receptor beta chains sequenced from one sample in a study of OX40 agonist ivuxolimab in advanced cancers. Sequencing used immunoSEQ multiplex PCR; TCRdb keeps in-frame clones, though not all of them. The sample yields tens of thousands of clones, over 80% seen once. The specimen was CD4+ or CD8+ T cells sorted from blood, collected in a trial of the OX40 agonist ivuxolimab. These TCRs come from an adult with an advanced solid tumor such as melanoma, head and neck, liver or kidney cancer.

Worth noting for this clone: The same CDR3 arises from other DNA sequences in this sample as well. The V call is TRBV29-1, the J call TRBJ1-1, with D perhaps TRBD1 (6 bases). V was cut by 5 bases and J by 0 bases, with 10 bases left in between. The CDR3 extends over 13 amino acids. From germline, CDR1 is SQVTM and CDR2 ANQGSEA. The CDR3 region is CSVPTGLNTEAFF. CDR3 in DNA: TGCAGCGTTCCGACAGGTTTGAACACTGAAGCTTTCTTT.

V gene TRBV7-2 combines with J gene TRBJ2-4, with D possibly called TRBD1 or TRBD2 (5 bases each). V was trimmed by 5 bases and J by 7 bases, leaving 24 bases between them. Germline CDR1 and CDR2: SGHTA and FQGNSA. The CDR3 covers 17 residues. CDR3 in DNA: TGTGCCAGCAGCCCACTCGTGGACTCGCTTGGGGCCAACATTCAGTACTTC. Protein sequence: CASSPLVDSLGANIQYF.

V is TRBV29-1 and J is TRBJ1-2; D is unclear. CDR1 is SQVTM and CDR2 is ANQGSEA in the germline V gene. Trimming shortened V by 8 bases and J by 6 bases, and 19 bases separated the two germline ends. This CDR3 contains 13 residues. The CDR3 bases are TGCAGCCTTCCTAATATGGAGAGGGATGGCTACACCTTC. Translation: CSLPNMERDGYTF.

Note on this clone: Other DNA variants within this sample encode the same CDR3. This chain uses TRBV4-3 with TRBJ1-1; 7 nucleotides align to TRBD1. Germline values: CDR1 LGHNA, CDR2 YSLEER. This CDR3 comprises 16 residues. V lost 1 base, J lost 0 bases, and 5 bases stayed unmatched. The CDR3 nucleotides are TGCGCCAGCAGCCAAGTGACAGGGACCATGAACACTGAAGCTTTCTTT. The encoded protein is CASSQVTGTMNTEAFF.

Here the CDR3 DNA reads TGTGCCAGCAGCGTTGGCAGGTTGAGGACTGAAGCTTTCTTT. Its translation is CASSVGRLRTEAFF. V is TRBV9 and J is TRBJ1-1; D call uncertain. The germline V gene has CDR1 SGDLS and CDR2 YYNGEE. The CDR3 loop spans 14 amino acids. The V end lost 2 bases, the J end lost 5 bases, and 13 bases lay between the germline ends.

The chain is built from TRBV19 and TRBJ1-4, with D perhaps matching TRBD1 (6 bases). The germline V and J ends were trimmed by 3 bases and 0 bases, with 14 bases remaining between them. This CDR3 contains 17 residues. Per germline, CDR1 LNHDA and CDR2 SQIVND (reference sequence). CDR3: CASSIKGTIATNEKLFF. The CDR3 DNA reads as TGTGCCAGTAGTATTAAGGGGACAATAGCAACTAATGAAAAACTGTTTTTT.

As DNA, the CDR3 is TGTGCCAGCAGCTTGACGGCTAGCGGGAGCATTTTGGATGAGCAGTTCTTC. Its protein product is CASSLTASGSILDEQFF. The V call is TRBV5-8, the J call TRBJ2-1; 10 bases map to TRBD2. Trimming removed 1 base from V and 8 bases from J; junction bases left unmatched: 12. The CDR3 runs to 17 residues. Germline V gene lookup returns CDR1 SGHTS and CDR2 YDEGEE.

This chain joins TRBV6-5 and TRBJ1-2; perhaps TRBD1 as D (6 bases). The length of the CDR3 is 14 residues. Trimming took 4 bases from V and 3 from J, leaving 12 bases between them. CDR1 and CDR2 from the germline V gene are MNHEY and SVGAGI. CDR3 protein: CASSSPGADYGYTF. CDR3 in DNA: TGTGCCAGCAGTTCCCCGGGGGCGGACTATGGCTACACCTTC.

V and J are TRBV27 and TRBJ2-7, with 9 bases identical to TRBD1. V was pared by 8 bases and J by 7 bases, with 18 bases of the junction left unmatched. CDR1 MNHEY and CDR2 SMNVEV come from the germline V gene (reference sequence). CDR3 length: 16 residues. The CDR3: CASYGRQGGIMREQYF. In DNA, the CDR3 is TGTGCCAGCTATGGGAGACAGGGGGGCATTATGAGGGAGCAGTACTTC.

This clone came up a few times. The chain uses TRBV6-5 and TRBJ2-1, with D perhaps given as TRBD1 or TRBD2 (5 bases each). The CDR3 covers 14 residues. V was cut by 2 bases and J by 10 bases, with 15 bases left in between. Germline CDR1 reads MNHEY; CDR2 reads SVGAGI. The CDR3: CASSYGAGGREQFF. CDR3 DNA: TGTGCCAGCAGTTACGGGGCCGGAGGAAGAGAGCAGTTCTTC.

This clone was seen a single time. This rearrangement joins TRBV6-1 to TRBJ2-1; tentatively, D is TRBD2 (7 bases). The germline V gene has CDR1 MNHNS and CDR2 SASEGT. CDR3 length: 16 residues. V was clipped by 8 bases and J by 7 bases, with 24 bases between them. The CDR3 loop is CASGKGGGPIVNEQFF. The CDR3 DNA is TGTGCCAGCGGTAAAGGGGGAGGGCCGATAGTAAATGAGCAGTTCTTC.

This rearrangement joins TRBV30 to TRBJ1-5, with 8 positions matching TRBD1. Germline loops: CDR1 GTSNPN, CDR2 SVGIG (reference sequence). The CDR3 totals 15 residues. Losses at the gene ends were 0 bases for V and 2 bases for J; bases not matched to a gene: 3. The CDR3 nucleotides read TGTGCCTGGAGTGTAGGACAGGGAGGCAATCAGCCCCAGCATTTT. This codes for CAWSVGQGGNQPQHF.

The chain employs TRBV29-1 and TRBJ2-6, with unresolved D. The length of the CDR3 is 14 residues. The V end was cut by 0 bases, the J end by 0 bases, with 3 bases between. CDR1 and CDR2 (germline): SQVTM, ANQGSEA. CDR3 region: CSVEDLSGANVLTF. CDR3 nucleotides: TGCAGCGTTGAAGATCTCTCTGGGGCCAACGTCCTGACTTTC.